These T cell receptor beta chains were read from a single sample in a study of blood T cell repertoires in COVID-19. Some clones are missing from TCRdb's copy, which holds only in-frame ones; the method was immunoSEQ multiplex PCR. The profile shows 200,000 to 250,000 clones, 84% of them singletons. Sequences were obtained from PBMCs or T cells enriched from blood (not recorded which). The receptors here all came from a woman in her thirties or forties who had recovered from COVID-19. Each CDR3 is given with its conserved first and last residue. Fields, in order: V gene, D gene, J gene, CDR3 protein, CDR3 DNA. The D gene is left open where the match is weak.

v_gene: TRBV7-9
d_gene: .
j_gene: TRBJ1-5
CDR3aa: CASSPDGDQPQHF
CDR3nt: TGTGCCAGCAGCCCCGACGGGGATCAGCCCCAGCATTTT

v_gene: TRBV25-1
d_gene: TRBD1
j_gene: TRBJ2-5
CDR3aa: CASSTYTGVQETQYF
CDR3nt: TGTGCCAGCAGTACCTATACAGGGGTCCAAGAGACCCAGTACTTC

v_gene: TRBV11-2
d_gene: TRBD1
j_gene: TRBJ1-2
CDR3aa: CASSAGTGGYGYTF
CDR3nt: TGTGCCAGCAGCGCCGGGACAGGGGGCTATGGCTACACCTTC

v_gene: TRBV27
d_gene: .
j_gene: TRBJ2-2
CDR3aa: CASSLSLPLVRVSGELFF
CDR3nt: TGTGCCAGCAGTTTATCCCTACCCCTAGTCAGGGTGTCCGGGGAGCTGTTTTTT

v_gene: TRBV27
d_gene: TRBD1
j_gene: TRBJ2-5
CDR3aa: CASSPRTGLVETQYF
CDR3nt: TGTGCCAGCAGTCCCCGGACAGGGTTAGTGGAGACCCAGTACTTC

v_gene: TRBV30
d_gene: .
j_gene: TRBJ2-2
CDR3aa: CAQYPGDTGELFF
CDR3nt: TGTGCCCAGTACCCGGGGGATACCGGGGAGCTGTTTTTT

v_gene: TRBV7-8
d_gene: .
j_gene: TRBJ2-2
CDR3aa: CASSLMFGELFF
CDR3nt: TGTGCCAGCAGCCTTATGTTCGGGGAGCTGTTTTTT

v_gene: TRBV30
d_gene: TRBD1
j_gene: TRBJ1-2
CDR3aa: CAWRTGPNGYTF
CDR3nt: TGTGCCTGGCGGACAGGCCCTAATGGCTACACCTTC

v_gene: TRBV15
d_gene: TRBD2
j_gene: TRBJ2-1
CDR3aa: CATSRERLAGFNEQFF
CDR3nt: TGTGCCACCAGCAGAGAACGACTAGCGGGATTTAATGAGCAGTTCTTC

v_gene: TRBV10-1
d_gene: .
j_gene: TRBJ2-3
CDR3aa: CASSESVAVTDTQYF
CDR3nt: TGCGCCAGCAGTGAGTCGGTAGCGGTCACAGATACGCAGTATTTT